The rows below give T cell receptor beta chains drawn from one sample of a study of CD8 T cells in ankylosing spondylitis. TCRdb re-called the 5' RACE reads through MiXCR, storing one row per CDR3 protein. The sample lists roughly 700,000 distinct CDR3 sequences; 15% to 20% were seen once. The sequencing sample was made of blood, either unsorted or a sorted T cell fraction (not recorded which). The receptors originated from a male donor with ankylosing spondylitis. CDR3s include the opening cysteine and the closing phenylalanine or tryptophan. The D gene is left open where the match is weak. Not all rows give a size; the values are once, few, many and, for expanded clones, a class.

d_call: TRBD1; j_call: TRBJ2-7; clone_size: many; v_call: TRBV7-9; cdr3_aa: CASSVGDSKQYF; cdr3_nt: TGTGCCAGCAGCGTAGGGGACAGCAAGCAGTACTTC
d_call: .; j_call: TRBJ1-2; clone_size: few; v_call: TRBV18; cdr3_aa: CASSPDKGHYGYTF; cdr3_nt: TGTGCCAGCTCACCAGATAAAGGACACTATGGCTACACCTTC
d_call: TRBD2; j_call: TRBJ2-3; clone_size: few; v_call: TRBV5-1; cdr3_aa: CASSLGLAAGDTDTQYF; cdr3_nt: TGCGCCAGCAGCTTGGGACTAGCGGCAGGAGACACAGATACGCAGTATTTT
d_call: .; j_call: TRBJ1-4; clone_size: .; v_call: TRBV5-1; cdr3_aa: CASSRSPQHPNGEKLLF; cdr3_nt: TGCGCCAGCAGCAGGTCGCCCCAACATCCAAACGGCGAAAAACTGCTTTTT
d_call: TRBD1; j_call: TRBJ1-2; clone_size: few; v_call: TRBV28; cdr3_aa: CASSLILMTGANYGYTF; cdr3_nt: TGTGCCAGCAGTTTAATTTTAATGACAGGGGCTAACTATGGCTACACCTTC
d_call: .; j_call: TRBJ1-1; clone_size: few; v_call: TRBV29-1; cdr3_aa: CSVVSGLNTEAFF; cdr3_nt: TGCAGCGTTGTTAGTGGACTGAACACTGAAGCTTTCTTT
d_call: TRBD2; j_call: TRBJ2-1; clone_size: few; v_call: TRBV4-3; cdr3_aa: CASSQALAGRHEQFF; cdr3_nt: TGCGCCAGCAGCCAAGCGCTAGCGGGAAGACATGAGCAGTTCTTC
d_call: TRBD2; j_call: TRBJ2-1; clone_size: .; v_call: TRBV4-2; cdr3_aa: CASSGLDPNNEQFF; cdr3_nt: TGTGCCAGCAGCGGACTAGACCCCAACAATGAGCAGTTCTTC
d_call: TRBD1; j_call: TRBJ2-1; clone_size: .; v_call: TRBV12-3/TRBV12-4; cdr3_aa: CASSPRGGTGNNEQFF; cdr3_nt: TGTGCCAGCTCCCCGAGAGGTGGGACAGGGAACAATGAGCAGTTCTTC
d_call: TRBD1; j_call: TRBJ1-3; clone_size: few; v_call: TRBV10-3; cdr3_aa: CAIGRQGAGNTIYF; cdr3_nt: TGTGCCATAGGGCGACAGGGTGCTGGAAACACCATATATTTT
d_call: TRBD2; j_call: TRBJ2-3; clone_size: few; v_call: TRBV15; cdr3_aa: CATSRILASSTDTQYF; cdr3_nt: TGTGCCACCAGCAGAATACTAGCGTCCAGCACAGATACGCAGTATTTT
d_call: .; j_call: TRBJ2-3; clone_size: few; v_call: TRBV9; cdr3_aa: CASSVGTADTQYF; cdr3_nt: TGTGCCAGCAGCGTAGGGACCGCAGATACGCAGTATTTT
d_call: .; j_call: TRBJ2-3; clone_size: .; v_call: TRBV27; cdr3_aa: CASSFRRDYTDTQYF; cdr3_nt: TGTGCCAGCAGTTTCCGGCGGGATTACACAGATACGCAGTATTTT
d_call: .; j_call: TRBJ1-5; clone_size: .; v_call: TRBV7-8; cdr3_aa: CASSPKAASNQPQHF; cdr3_nt: TGTGCCAGCAGCCCCAAGGCGGCTAGCAATCAGCCCCAGCATTTT
d_call: TRBD1; j_call: TRBJ1-5; clone_size: .; v_call: TRBV4-1; cdr3_aa: CASSQDKDRGQPQHF; cdr3_nt: TGCGCCAGCAGCCAAGACAAAGACAGGGGCCAGCCCCAGCATTTT
d_call: .; j_call: TRBJ1-2; clone_size: .; v_call: TRBV30; cdr3_aa: CAWSGGERGYTF; cdr3_nt: TGTGCCTGGAGTGGAGGGGAACGGGGCTACACCTTC
d_call: TRBD2; j_call: TRBJ2-1; clone_size: .; v_call: TRBV6-1; cdr3_aa: CASSEFTPGGQFF; cdr3_nt: TGTGCCAGCAGTGAATTCACGCCGGGGGGGCAGTTCTTC
d_call: .; j_call: TRBJ2-3; clone_size: few; v_call: TRBV12-3/TRBV12-4; cdr3_aa: CASSLAGLDTQYF; cdr3_nt: TGTGCCAGCAGTTTAGCCGGGTTGGATACGCAGTATTTT
d_call: .; j_call: TRBJ1-3; clone_size: few; v_call: TRBV5-6; cdr3_aa: CASSLTGRAGNTIYF; cdr3_nt: TGTGCCAGCAGCCTGACCGGACGGGCTGGAAACACCATATATTTT
d_call: .; j_call: TRBJ1-1; clone_size: once; v_call: TRBV6-1; cdr3_aa: CASRAGRGTEAFF; cdr3_nt: TGTGCCAGCAGAGCGGGTCGCGGCACTGAAGCTTTCTTT
d_call: .; j_call: TRBJ2-1; clone_size: .; v_call: TRBV5-6; cdr3_aa: CASSLLASVDEQFF; cdr3_nt: TGTGCCAGCAGCTTGTTGGCATCCGTGGATGAGCAGTTCTTC
d_call: TRBD1; j_call: TRBJ2-7; clone_size: few; v_call: TRBV5-1; cdr3_aa: CASSSDRASRGEQYF; cdr3_nt: TGCGCCAGCAGCTCTGACAGGGCGAGTCGAGGGGAGCAGTACTTC
d_call: TRBD2; j_call: TRBJ2-5; clone_size: .; v_call: TRBV6-2/TRBV6-3; cdr3_aa: CASSYSGTRTETQYF; cdr3_nt: TGTGCCAGCAGTTACTCGGGGACTAGGACGGAGACCCAGTACTTC
d_call: .; j_call: TRBJ2-2; clone_size: few; v_call: TRBV20-1; cdr3_aa: CSARRENTGELFF; cdr3_nt: TGCAGTGCTCGTAGGGAGAACACCGGGGAGCTGTTTTTT
d_call: .; j_call: TRBJ2-3; clone_size: many; v_call: TRBV10-3; cdr3_aa: CAISPRGLAGTTDTQYF; cdr3_nt: TGTGCCATCAGTCCAAGGGGGCTAGCGGGTACCACAGATACGCAGTATTTT
d_call: .; j_call: TRBJ2-5; clone_size: .; v_call: TRBV7-8; cdr3_aa: CASSLVMRQETQYF; cdr3_nt: TGTGCCAGCAGCTTAGTAATGCGGCAAGAGACCCAGTACTTC
d_call: TRBD1; j_call: TRBJ1-4; clone_size: few; v_call: TRBV7-9; cdr3_aa: CASSAPGGTNEKLFF; cdr3_nt: TGTGCCAGCAGCGCCCCAGGGGGGACTAATGAAAAACTGTTTTTT
d_call: TRBD1; j_call: TRBJ2-1; clone_size: few; v_call: TRBV11-2; cdr3_aa: CASRTDRAGNEQFF; cdr3_nt: TGTGCCAGCAGGACGGACAGGGCAGGCAATGAGCAGTTCTTC
d_call: .; j_call: TRBJ2-1; clone_size: few; v_call: TRBV5-1; cdr3_aa: CASSEGEQSYNEQFF; cdr3_nt: TGCGCCAGCAGCGAGGGTGAGCAATCCTACAATGAGCAGTTCTTC
d_call: TRBD1; j_call: TRBJ2-2; clone_size: .; v_call: TRBV29-1; cdr3_aa: CSVARAGTVNTGELFF; cdr3_nt: TGCAGCGTTGCCAGAGCCGGGACAGTAAACACCGGGGAGCTGTTTTTT
d_call: TRBD2; j_call: TRBJ2-3; clone_size: few; v_call: TRBV4-3; cdr3_aa: CASSQALAGYTQYF; cdr3_nt: TGCGCCAGCAGCCAGGCCCTAGCGGGATATACGCAGTATTTT
d_call: TRBD1; j_call: TRBJ1-2; clone_size: once; v_call: TRBV3-1; cdr3_aa: CASSQRQGTGGYTF; cdr3_nt: TGTGCCAGCAGCCAACGACAGGGAACGGGTGGCTACACCTTC
d_call: TRBD1; j_call: TRBJ2-7; clone_size: few; v_call: TRBV9; cdr3_aa: CASSPNDRGHEQYF; cdr3_nt: TGTGCCAGCAGCCCCAACGACAGGGGCCACGAGCAGTACTTC
d_call: .; j_call: TRBJ2-2; clone_size: .; v_call: TRBV7-9; cdr3_aa: CASSQIDGELFF; cdr3_nt: TGTGCCAGCAGCCAGATCGACGGGGAGCTGTTTTTT
d_call: .; j_call: TRBJ2-7; clone_size: few; v_call: TRBV29-1; cdr3_aa: CSVEISYEQYF; cdr3_nt: TGCAGCGTTGAGATTTCCTACGAGCAGTACTTC
d_call: .; j_call: TRBJ2-5; clone_size: .; v_call: TRBV20-1; cdr3_aa: CSARDGGTVQETQYF; cdr3_nt: TGCAGTGCTAGAGATGGGGGGACAGTCCAAGAGACCCAGTACTTC
d_call: .; j_call: TRBJ2-1; clone_size: many; v_call: TRBV7-9; cdr3_aa: CASTGGSDEQFF; cdr3_nt: TGTGCCAGCACCGGGGGATCGGATGAGCAGTTCTTC
d_call: TRBD2; j_call: TRBJ2-7; clone_size: .; v_call: TRBV5-1; cdr3_aa: CASSTKLAAPYEQYF; cdr3_nt: TGCGCCAGCAGCACCAAACTAGCGGCCCCCTACGAGCAGTACTTC
d_call: .; j_call: TRBJ2-1; clone_size: few; v_call: TRBV12-3/TRBV12-4; cdr3_aa: CASKFRGGYNEQFF; cdr3_nt: TGTGCCAGCAAGTTTAGGGGCGGCTACAATGAGCAGTTCTTC
d_call: .; j_call: TRBJ2-7; clone_size: .; v_call: TRBV6-2/TRBV6-3; cdr3_aa: CASSSLRTPTYEQYF; cdr3_nt: TGTGCCAGCAGTTCCCTCCGGACTCCTACGTACGAGCAGTACTTC
d_call: .; j_call: TRBJ2-3; clone_size: .; v_call: TRBV12-3/TRBV12-4; cdr3_aa: CASSSLAPRTDTQYF; cdr3_nt: TGTGCCAGCAGTTCGCTAGCGCCACGCACAGATACGCAGTATTTT
d_call: TRBD2; j_call: TRBJ2-5; clone_size: .; v_call: TRBV12-3/TRBV12-4; cdr3_aa: CASSPRTSGREAETQYF; cdr3_nt: TGTGCCAGCAGTCCTCGGACTAGCGGGAGGGAAGCGGAGACCCAGTACTTC
d_call: .; j_call: TRBJ2-4; clone_size: .; v_call: TRBV4-2; cdr3_aa: CASRPDALVAKNIQYF; cdr3_nt: TGTGCCAGCCGGCCCGACGCCCTTGTGGCCAAAAACATTCAGTACTTC
d_call: .; j_call: TRBJ2-1; clone_size: .; v_call: TRBV3-1; cdr3_aa: CASSQAWDTAYNEQFF; cdr3_nt: TGTGCCAGCAGCCAAGCCTGGGACACAGCCTACAATGAGCAGTTCTTC
d_call: .; j_call: TRBJ2-1; clone_size: .; v_call: TRBV10-3; cdr3_aa: CATEEFNEQFF; cdr3_nt: TGTGCCACCGAGGAATTCAATGAGCAGTTCTTC
d_call: .; j_call: TRBJ2-5; clone_size: many; v_call: TRBV15; cdr3_aa: CATSPSRRETQYF; cdr3_nt: TGTGCCACCAGCCCAAGCCGTCGGGAGACCCAGTACTTC
d_call: .; j_call: TRBJ1-4; clone_size: .; v_call: TRBV7-9; cdr3_aa: CASSYRSTNEKLFF; cdr3_nt: TGTGCCAGCAGCTACCGATCAACTAATGAAAAACTGTTTTTT
d_call: .; j_call: TRBJ2-2; clone_size: few; v_call: TRBV5-1; cdr3_aa: CASSLQPGPNTGELFF; cdr3_nt: TGCGCCAGCAGCCTACAGCCAGGGCCCAACACCGGGGAGCTGTTTTTT
d_call: TRBD1; j_call: TRBJ1-6; clone_size: .; v_call: TRBV6-1; cdr3_aa: CASSEDGTGASPLHF; cdr3_nt: TGTGCCAGCAGTGAAGACGGGACAGGGGCATCACCCCTCCACTTT